A selection of T cell receptor beta chains follows, all from one sample in a study of memory CD4+ T cells and cytomegalovirus serostatus. Some clones are missing from TCRdb's copy, which holds only in-frame ones; the method was immunoSEQ multiplex PCR. The table records over 40,000 clones, 82% of them present only once. The sequenced material came from memory CD4+ T cells from blood. These receptors came from an adult in good health and CMV-seronegative. CDR3s include the opening cysteine and the closing phenylalanine or tryptophan. A D gene is named only where the DNA matches it firmly. Clone sizes are given selectively: once, few, many, or a class where the clone is expanded.

>TRBV27|-|TRBJ2-3|TRBD2
TGTGCCAGCAGTCTAGGGACTAGCGGCGATACGCAGTATTTT
CASSLGTSGDTQYF
>TRBV18|-|TRBJ1-6|TRBD1
TGTGCCAGCTCACAAACCCGGGACAGGGTTAATTCACCCCTCCACTTT
CASSQTRDRVNSPLHF
>TRBV2|few|TRBJ1-2|TRBD1
TGTGCCAGCAGGGGACAGGCTAACTATGGCTACACCTTC
CASRGQANYGYTF
>TRBV27|-|TRBJ2-7|-
TGTGCCAGCAGTTTACTTACATCCGGGTCCCTGCACGAGCAGTACTTC
CASSLLTSGSLHEQYF
>TRBV2|-|TRBJ2-3|-
TGTGCCAGCAGTATGGGGGGTAGCACAGATACGCAGTATTTT
CASSMGGSTDTQYF
>TRBV6-1|-|TRBJ2-5|-
TGTGCCAGCACAGGGATGGAGACCCAGTACTTC
CASTGMETQYF
>TRBV18|-|TRBJ2-7|-
TGTGCCAGCTCACCAAGTTCCTACGAGCAGTACTTC
CASSPSSYEQYF
>TRBV11-2|-|TRBJ2-3|TRBD2
TGTGCCAGCAGCTTCGGGACTAGCGGGGGCCCAGATACGCAGTATTTT
CASSFGTSGGPDTQYF
>TRBV5-4|once|TRBJ2-1|TRBD1
TGTGCCAGCAGACGAGGGGACAGAGTCTACAATGAGCAGTTCTTC
CASRRGDRVYNEQFF
>TRBV2|-|TRBJ1-1|-
TGTGCCAGCAGAGACGGCAGGGGTTTCATGAACACTGAAGCTTTCTTT
CASRDGRGFMNTEAFF
>TRBV2|few|TRBJ1-1|-
TGTGCCAGCAGTGAAGCTGGCCAGCCGCAGGGCGAAGCTTTCTTT
CASSEAGQPQGEAFF
>TRBV4-1|-|TRBJ1-2|-
TGCGCCAGCAGCCAAGACCCTACACCAGGGTATGGCTACACCTTC
CASSQDPTPGYGYTF
>TRBV2|-|TRBJ2-5|-
TGTGCCAGCAGTGCGCCAGGACAGTCACAAGAGACCCAGTACTTC
CASSAPGQSQETQYF
>TRBV2|-|TRBJ1-1|-
TGTGCCAGCAGTGAAGCCCTCCCGGGCCTCCGGGGGTCTGAAGCTTTCTTT
CASSEALPGLRGSEAFF
>TRBV7-9|-|TRBJ1-3|TRBD1
TGTGCCAAGACAGGGAGCTCTGGAAACACCATATATTTT
CAKTGSSGNTIYF
>TRBV7-8|-|TRBJ1-6|TRBD1
TGTGCCAGCAGCCTTAATGGCGGACAGGGCCCTTCACCCCTCCACTTT
CASSLNGGQGPSPLHF
>TRBV7-2|-|TRBJ1-1|TRBD1
TGTGCCAGCAGCCCCCGACAGGGACACACTGAAGCTTTCTTT
CASSPRQGHTEAFF
>TRBV19|-|TRBJ1-1|-
TGTGCCAGTAGTACCGCAGGGCCGAGGGCTGAAGCTTTCTTT
CASSTAGPRAEAFF
>TRBV6-5|-|TRBJ1-6|-
TGTGCCAGCAGTTCCACAGCGACCAATTCACCCCTCCACTTT
CASSSTATNSPLHF
>TRBV6-5|-|TRBJ1-2|-
TGTGCCAGCAGTTACTCGACGGGGGACGCCGGCTACACCTTC
CASSYSTGDAGYTF
>TRBV6-6|once|TRBJ2-5|TRBD2
TGTGCCAGCGGAGAGGGACTAGCGGAAGAGACCCAGTACTTC
CASGEGLAEETQYF
>TRBV18|-|TRBJ1-1|-
TGTGCCAGCTCACCATCTGTCAGGGCTGAAGCTTTCTTT
CASSPSVRAEAFF
>TRBV27|-|TRBJ2-5|TRBD1
TGTGCCAGCAGTCCACGGACAGGGCGAGAAGAGACCCAGTACTTC
CASSPRTGREETQYF
>TRBV11-2|once|TRBJ2-3|-
TGTGCCAGCAGCTCCGGCGACATTCGCGCGCAGTATTTT
CASSSGDIRAQYF
>TRBV19|-|TRBJ1-2|TRBD1
TGTGCCAGTAGTCACCGGGACAGAACCTTATATGGCTACACCTTC
CASSHRDRTLYGYTF
>TRBV7-2|-|TRBJ2-3|TRBD2
TGTGCCAGCAGCTTCCTAGCGGGGGGGATGACAGATACGCAGTATTTT
CASSFLAGGMTDTQYF
>TRBV4-1|-|TRBJ1-5|-
TGCGCCAGCAGCCAAGAGTCACAGGCGACGTTAAGCAATCAGCCCCAGCATTTT
CASSQESQATLSNQPQHF
>TRBV28|-|TRBJ1-1|-
TGTGCCAGCAGTGGACTGTACACTGAAGCTTTCTTT
CASSGLYTEAFF
>TRBV12-5|-|TRBJ2-7|-
TGTGCTAGTGGCACATACCGGGACGAGCAGTACTTC
CASGTYRDEQYF
>TRBV6-5|-|TRBJ1-4|TRBD1
TGTGCCAGCAGGACCGGGACAGGGAACGGAAAACTGTTTTTT
CASRTGTGNGKLFF
>TRBV27|-|TRBJ1-4|TRBD1
TGTGCCAGCAGTCCTCCGGGACAGGCTAATGAAAAACTGTTTTTT
CASSPPGQANEKLFF
>TRBV18|-|TRBJ2-1|TRBD2
TGTGCCAGCTCACCACGATTGCGGGGGACCTACAATGAGCAGTTCTTC
CASSPRLRGTYNEQFF
>TRBV4-1|-|TRBJ2-2|-
TGCGCCAGCAGCCAAGAGTTGTGGGGGAGCACCGGGGAGCTGTTTTTT
CASSQELWGSTGELFF
>TRBV18|-|TRBJ2-2|TRBD2
TGTGCCAGCTCACCGCAATTGCCTAGCGGGGGAACCGGGGAGCTGTTTTTT
CASSPQLPSGGTGELFF
>TRBV7-2|-|TRBJ2-7|-
TGTGCCAGCAGCTTGACCCGCTACGAGCAGTACTTC
CASSLTRYEQYF
>TRBV28|few|TRBJ1-3|-
TGTGCCAGCAGTTTAGCCAAAAGGGGAAACACCATATATTTT
CASSLAKRGNTIYF
>TRBV7-9|-|TRBJ1-2|-
TGTGCCAGCAGCCCGGAGGATGGCTATGGCTACACCTTC
CASSPEDGYGYTF
>TRBV5-1|-|TRBJ1-3|-
TGCGCCAGCAGCTTGGGTACTCTTGGAAACACCATATATTTT
CASSLGTLGNTIYF
>TRBV2|-|TRBJ1-2|TRBD1
TGTGCCAGCAGTGAACTCAGGGGGCTTGGCTACACCTTC
CASSELRGLGYTF
>TRBV7-6|few|TRBJ1-3|TRBD1
TGTGCCAGCAGTCCGACAGGGGCTGGAAACACCATATATTTT
CASSPTGAGNTIYF